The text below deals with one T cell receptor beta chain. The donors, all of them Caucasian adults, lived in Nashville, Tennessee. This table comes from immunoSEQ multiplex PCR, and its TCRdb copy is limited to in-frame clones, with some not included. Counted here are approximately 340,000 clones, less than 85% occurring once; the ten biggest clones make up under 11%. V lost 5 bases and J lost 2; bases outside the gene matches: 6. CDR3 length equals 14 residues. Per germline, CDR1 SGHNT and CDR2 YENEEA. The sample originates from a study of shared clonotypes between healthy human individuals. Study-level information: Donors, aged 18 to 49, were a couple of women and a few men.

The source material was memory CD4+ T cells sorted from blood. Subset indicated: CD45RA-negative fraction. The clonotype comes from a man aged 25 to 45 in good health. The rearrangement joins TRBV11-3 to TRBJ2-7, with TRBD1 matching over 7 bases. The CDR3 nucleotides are TGTGCCAGCAGCCACCGGGACAGAGCCTACGAGCAGTACTTC. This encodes CASSHRDRAYEQYF.